This T cell receptor beta chain originates from a study of shared clonotypes between healthy human individuals. Whole-study findings and limits: Richness estimates generally favored naive over memory subsets. Sharing across four donors was highest in naive CD4 (roughly 5%) and lowest in memory CD8 (roughly 0.4%).

Per the authors' pipeline: Filtering was not the same, since immunoSEQ gave junction-only sequences without quality scores. TCRdb's table, derived via immunoSEQ multiplex PCR, lists solely in-frame clones and lacks some. D and trimming were read from the DNA, whereas the V and J calls and clone size are those reported in that table. The repertoire holds millions of clones, 95% seen once, with 0.1% to 0.15% in the top ten. Concerning this clone: What it binds is unknown.

Trimming removed 5 bases from V and 4 bases from J; junction bases left unmatched: 7. CDR1 and CDR2 (germline): SGHVS, FQNEAQ. This CDR3 is built from 15 residues. The donor population consisted of healthy HIV-negative adults with no recent acute infections or vaccinations. This receptor was taken from a man younger than 35 in good health. Sequenced sample: naive CD4+ T cells sorted from blood. The subset is: CD45RA+ positively selected. The V and J genes are TRBV7-8 and TRBJ2-2; 7 bases match TRBD2. The CDR3 sequence: CASSKRLAGTGELFF. The CDR3 nucleotides are TGTGCCAGCAGCAAAAGACTAGCAGGCACCGGGGAGCTGTTTTTT.